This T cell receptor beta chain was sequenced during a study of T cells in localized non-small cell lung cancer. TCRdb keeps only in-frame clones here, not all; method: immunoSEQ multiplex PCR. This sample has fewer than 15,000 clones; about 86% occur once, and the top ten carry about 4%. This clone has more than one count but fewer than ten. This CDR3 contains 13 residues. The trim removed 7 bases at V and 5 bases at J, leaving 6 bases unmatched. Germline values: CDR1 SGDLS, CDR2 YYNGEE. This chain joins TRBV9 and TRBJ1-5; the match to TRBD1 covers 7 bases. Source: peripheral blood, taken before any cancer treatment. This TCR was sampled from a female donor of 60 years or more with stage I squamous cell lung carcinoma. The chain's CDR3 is CASRTGWDQPQHF. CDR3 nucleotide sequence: TGTGCCAGCCGGACAGGATGGGATCAGCCCCAGCATTTT.